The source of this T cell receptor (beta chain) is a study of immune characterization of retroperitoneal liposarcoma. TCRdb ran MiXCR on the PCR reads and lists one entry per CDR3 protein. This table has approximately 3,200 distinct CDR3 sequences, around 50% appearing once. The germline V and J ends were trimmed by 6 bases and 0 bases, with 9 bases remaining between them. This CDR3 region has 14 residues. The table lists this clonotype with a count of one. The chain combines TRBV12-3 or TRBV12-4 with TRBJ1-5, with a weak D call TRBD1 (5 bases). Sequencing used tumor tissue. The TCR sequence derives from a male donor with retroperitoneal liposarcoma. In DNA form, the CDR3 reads TGTGCCAGCAGCCCTGACAGTAGCAATCAGCCCCAGCATTTT. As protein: CASSPDSSNQPQHF.